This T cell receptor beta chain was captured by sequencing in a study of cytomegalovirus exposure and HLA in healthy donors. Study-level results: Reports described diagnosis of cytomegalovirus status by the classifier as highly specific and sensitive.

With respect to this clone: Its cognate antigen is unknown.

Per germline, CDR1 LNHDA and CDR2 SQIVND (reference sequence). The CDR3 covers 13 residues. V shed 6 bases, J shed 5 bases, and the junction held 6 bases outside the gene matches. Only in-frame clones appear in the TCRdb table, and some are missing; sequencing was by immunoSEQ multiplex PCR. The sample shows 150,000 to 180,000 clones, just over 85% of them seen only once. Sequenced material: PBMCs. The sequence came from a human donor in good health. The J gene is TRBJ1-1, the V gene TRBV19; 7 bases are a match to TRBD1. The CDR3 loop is CASRRGGGTEAFF. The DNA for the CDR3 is TGTGCCAGTAGGCGAGGGGGCGGTACTGAAGCTTTCTTT.